This note documents a single T cell receptor beta chain sequence. The data derive from a study of blood T cell repertoires in COVID-19. TCRdb keeps only in-frame clones here, not all; method: immunoSEQ multiplex PCR. The table shows 140,000 to 150,000 clones, with around 85% occurring only once. Assignment of participants to cohorts was predicated upon participant-reported clinical history. Two negative PCRs, clearance, or symptom resolution characterized the recovered Cohort 3 donors. This receptor was identified in a woman in her forties who had recovered from COVID-19. Sample: PBMCs or T cells enriched from blood (not recorded which).

CDR3 sequence: CAWSIQASYEQYF. The CDR3 DNA follows: TGTGCCTGGAGTATACAGGCCTCCTACGAGCAGTACTTC. The chain uses TRBV30 and TRBJ2-7, with TRBD1 as a possible D gene (5 bases). The V end lost 2 bases, the J end lost 0 bases, and 8 bases lay between the germline ends. The CDR3 extends over 13 amino acids. CDR1 GTSNPN and CDR2 SVGIG come from the germline V gene (reference sequence).